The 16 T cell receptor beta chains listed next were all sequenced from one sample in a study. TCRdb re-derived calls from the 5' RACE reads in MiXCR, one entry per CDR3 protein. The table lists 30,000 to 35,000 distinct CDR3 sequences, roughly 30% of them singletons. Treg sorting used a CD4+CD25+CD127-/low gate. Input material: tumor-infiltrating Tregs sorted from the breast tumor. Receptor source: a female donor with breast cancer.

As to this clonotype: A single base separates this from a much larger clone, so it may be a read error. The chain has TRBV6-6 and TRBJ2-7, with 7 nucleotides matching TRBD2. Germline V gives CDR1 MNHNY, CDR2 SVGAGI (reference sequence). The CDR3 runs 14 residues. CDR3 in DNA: TGTGTCAGCAGCCGCCTCGGGGGGAAATACGAGCAGTACTTC. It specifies CVSSRLGGKYEQYF.

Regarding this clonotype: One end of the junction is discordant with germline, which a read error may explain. CDR3 sequence reads: CASCYSTGHNTEAFF. CDR3 sequence (DNA): TGTGCCAGCTGTTACTCGACAGGACATAACACTGAAGCTTTCTTT. The J gene is TRBJ1-1, the V gene TRBV6-6; weak D call: TRBD1 (6 bases). Germline values: CDR1 MNHNY, CDR2 SVGAGI (reference sequence). The CDR3 length is 15 residues.

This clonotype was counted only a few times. DNA of the CDR3: TGCAGTGCTAGAGATACTGGCCAGGGACCCCCTATCGAGCAGTACTTC. Its translation: CSARDTGQGPPIEQYF. The chain recombines TRBV20-1 with TRBJ2-7; D tentatively reads TRBD1 or TRBD2 (5 bases each). CDR1 and CDR2 (germline): DFQATT, SNEGSKA (reference sequence). This CDR3 spans 16 amino acids. V dropped 0 bases and J dropped 6 bases, with 21 bases sitting between them.

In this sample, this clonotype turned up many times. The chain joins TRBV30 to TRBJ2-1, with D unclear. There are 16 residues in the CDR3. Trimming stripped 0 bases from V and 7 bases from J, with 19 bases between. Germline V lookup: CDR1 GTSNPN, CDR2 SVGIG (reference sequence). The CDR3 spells CAWSVRGHTYPNEQFF. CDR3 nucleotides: TGTGCCTGGAGTGTAAGAGGCCATACATACCCGAATGAGCAGTTCTTC.

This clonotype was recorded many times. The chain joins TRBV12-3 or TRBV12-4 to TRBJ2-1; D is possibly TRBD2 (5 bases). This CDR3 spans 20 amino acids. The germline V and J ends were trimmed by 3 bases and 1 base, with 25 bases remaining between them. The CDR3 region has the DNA TGTGCCAGCAGTTTCAGGATTTGGGTTCCGGCTAGAGGGTCCTACAATGAGCAGTTCTTC. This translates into CASSFRIWVPARGSYNEQFF.

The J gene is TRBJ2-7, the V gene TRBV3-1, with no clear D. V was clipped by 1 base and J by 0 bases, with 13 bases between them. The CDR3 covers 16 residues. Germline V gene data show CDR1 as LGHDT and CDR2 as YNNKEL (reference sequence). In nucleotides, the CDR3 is TGTGCCAGCAGCCAAGCCGGCGAAGCTCGCTCCTACGAGCAGTACTTC. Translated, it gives CASSQAGEARSYEQYF.

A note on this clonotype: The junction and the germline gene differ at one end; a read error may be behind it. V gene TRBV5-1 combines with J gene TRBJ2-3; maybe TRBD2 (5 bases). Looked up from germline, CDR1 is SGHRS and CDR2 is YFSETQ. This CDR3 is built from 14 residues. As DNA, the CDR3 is TGCGCCAGTTCACCCAGTTCTAGCACAGATATGCAGTATTTT. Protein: CASSPSSSTDMQYF.

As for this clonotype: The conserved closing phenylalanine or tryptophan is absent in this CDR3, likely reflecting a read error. In nucleotides, the CDR3 is TGCGCCAGCTGTTCCCCGAGGGAGGGTGAAAAACTGTTTCTT. Encoded protein: CASCSPREGEKLFL. The chain recombines TRBV6-1 with TRBJ1-4, with D unclear. CDR1 is MNHNS, CDR2 SASEGT, per germline. The CDR3 spans 14 residues.

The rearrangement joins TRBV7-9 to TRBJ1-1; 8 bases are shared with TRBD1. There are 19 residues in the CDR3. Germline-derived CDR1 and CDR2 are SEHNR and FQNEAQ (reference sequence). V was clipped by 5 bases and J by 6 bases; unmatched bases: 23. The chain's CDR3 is CASSPSARTGTYGGSEAFF. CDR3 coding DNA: TGTGCCAGCAGCCCAAGCGCTCGGACAGGGACTTATGGCGGTTCTGAAGCTTTCTTT. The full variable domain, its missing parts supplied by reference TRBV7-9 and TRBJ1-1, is DTGVSQNPRHKITKRGQNVTFRCDPISEHNRLYWYRQTLGQGPEFLTYFQNEAQLEKSRLLSDRFSAERPKGSFSTLEIQRTEQGDSAMYLCASSPSARTGTYGGSEAFFGQGTRLTVV.

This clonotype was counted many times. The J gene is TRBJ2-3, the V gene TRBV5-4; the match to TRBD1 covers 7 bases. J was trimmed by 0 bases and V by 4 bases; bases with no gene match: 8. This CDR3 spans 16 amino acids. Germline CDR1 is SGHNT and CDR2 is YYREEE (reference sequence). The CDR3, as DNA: TGTGCCAGCAGCCAAGGGACAGCCACAAGCACAGATACGCAGTATTTT. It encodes CASSQGTATSTDTQYF. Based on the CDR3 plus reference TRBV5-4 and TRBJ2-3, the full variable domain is ETGVTQSPTHLIKTRGQQVTLRCSSQSGHNTVSWYQQALGQGPQFIFQYYREEENGRGNFPPRFSGLQFPNYSSELNVNALELDDSALYLCASSQGTATSTDTQYFGPGTRLTVL.

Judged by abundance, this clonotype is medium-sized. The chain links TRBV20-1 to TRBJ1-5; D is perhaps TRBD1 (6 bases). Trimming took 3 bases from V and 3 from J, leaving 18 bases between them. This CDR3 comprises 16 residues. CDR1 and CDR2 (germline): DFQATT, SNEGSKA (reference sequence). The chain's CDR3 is CSARAPWGGANQPQHF. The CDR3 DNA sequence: TGCAGTGCTAGGGCCCCATGGGGGGGGGCCAATCAGCCCCAGCATTTT.

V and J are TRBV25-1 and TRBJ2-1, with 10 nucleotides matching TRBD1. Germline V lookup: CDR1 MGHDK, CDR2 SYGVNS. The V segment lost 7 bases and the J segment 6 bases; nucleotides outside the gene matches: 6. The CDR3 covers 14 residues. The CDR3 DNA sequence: TGTGCCAGCACCGGACAGGGGGATTGCAATGAGCAGTTCTTC. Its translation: CASTGQGDCNEQFF.

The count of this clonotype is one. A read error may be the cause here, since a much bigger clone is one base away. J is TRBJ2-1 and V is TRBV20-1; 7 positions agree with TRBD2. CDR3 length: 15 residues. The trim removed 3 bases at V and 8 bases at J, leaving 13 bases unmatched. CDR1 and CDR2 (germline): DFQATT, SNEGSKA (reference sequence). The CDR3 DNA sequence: TGCAGTGCTAGCTCGGCCTTCGGGGGGAGCGATGAGCAGTTCTTC. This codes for CSASSAFGGSDEQFF.

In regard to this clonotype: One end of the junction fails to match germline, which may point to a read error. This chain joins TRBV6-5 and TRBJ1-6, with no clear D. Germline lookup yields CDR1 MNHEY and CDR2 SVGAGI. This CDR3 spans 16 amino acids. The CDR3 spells CASSYSKRAYNSPIHF. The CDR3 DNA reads TGTGCCAGCAGTTACTCGAAAAGAGCTTATAATTCACCCATCCACTTT.

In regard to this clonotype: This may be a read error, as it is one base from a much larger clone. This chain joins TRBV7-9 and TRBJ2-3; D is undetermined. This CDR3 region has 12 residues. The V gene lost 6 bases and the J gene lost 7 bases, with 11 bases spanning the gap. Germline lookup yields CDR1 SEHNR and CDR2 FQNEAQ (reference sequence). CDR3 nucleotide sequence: TGTGCCAGCAGTCGGGCGGCAAATACGCAGTATTTT. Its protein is CASSRAANTQYF.

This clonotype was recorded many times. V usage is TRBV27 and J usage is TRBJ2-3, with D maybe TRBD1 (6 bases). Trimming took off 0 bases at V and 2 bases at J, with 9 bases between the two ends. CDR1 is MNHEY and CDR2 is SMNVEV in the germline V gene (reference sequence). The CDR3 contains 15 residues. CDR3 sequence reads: CASSLSGTLTDTQYF. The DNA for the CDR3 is TGTGCCAGCAGTTTATCCGGGACACTCACAGATACGCAGTATTTT.